These T cell receptor beta chains were read from a single sample in a study of T cells in Graves' hyperthyroidism and ophthalmopathy. TCRdb fed the multiplex PCR reads into MiXCR, producing one record per CDR3 protein. Counted here are hundreds of thousands of distinct CDR3 sequences, more than 45% occurring once; the ten biggest clones make up 8.2%. Sequenced material: peripheral blood or thyroid tissue (not recorded which). The receptors derive from a woman between 18 and 29 years old with Graves' hyperthyroidism. CDR3s include the opening cysteine and the closing phenylalanine or tryptophan. A D gene is named only where the DNA matches it firmly. Rows may omit the clone size; those that give it use once, few, many or a size class.

J gene,clone size,V gene,D gene,CDR3 protein,CDR3 DNA
TRBJ2-7,NA,TRBV2,NA,CASSPPNRASGQYF,TGTGCCAGCAGCCCCCCTAATAGGGCCAGCGGGCAGTACTTC
TRBJ2-5,NA,TRBV11-3,NA,CASSFSYRGGLGETQYF,TGTGCCAGCAGCTTTAGCTACCGGGGTGGTTTAGGGGAGACCCAGTACTTC
TRBJ1-3,NA,TRBV20-1,NA,CSVQGAGNTIYF,TGCAGTGTTCAGGGCGCTGGAAACACCATATATTTT
TRBJ2-2,NA,TRBV29-1,NA,CSVAGDRELFF,TGCAGCGTTGCGGGGGACAGGGAGCTGTTTTTT
TRBJ1-6,once,TRBV5-1,NA,CASSLRGGLSPLHF,TGCGCCAGCAGCTTGCGGGGGGGTTTGTCACCCCTCCACTTT
TRBJ2-7,NA,TRBV3-1,NA,CASSRLQGTEQYF,TGTGCCAGCAGCCGCCTTCAGGGTACCGAGCAGTACTTC
TRBJ1-5,many,TRBV24-1,TRBD1,CATRGQGDNQPQHF,TGTGCCACCAGGGGACAGGGTGACAATCAGCCCCAGCATTTT
TRBJ1-1,NA,TRBV12-3/TRBV12-4,NA,CASSLMQENTEAFF,TGTGCCAGCAGTTTAATGCAGGAAAACACTGAAGCTTTCTTT
TRBJ1-2,few,TRBV2,NA,CASSFWDSDGYTF,TGTGCCAGCAGTTTTTGGGATAGCGATGGCTACACCTTC
TRBJ1-5,NA,TRBV7-3,TRBD1,CASSPQRDRDHQPQHF,TGTGCCAGCAGCCCACAAAGGGACAGGGATCATCAGCCCCAGCATTTT
TRBJ2-5,few,TRBV20-1,NA,CSANIRDFRETQYF,TGCAGTGCTAACATCCGGGACTTCCGAGAGACCCAGTACTTC
TRBJ2-5,NA,TRBV7-3,TRBD1,CASSLTGTGGGGETQYF,TGTGCCAGCAGCTTAACTGGGACAGGGGGTGGGGGGGAGACCCAGTACTTC
TRBJ1-5,few,TRBV7-2,NA,CASSQRHGVRPQHF,TGTGCCAGCAGCCAGCGACACGGAGTAAGGCCCCAGCATTTT
TRBJ1-2,NA,TRBV29-1,NA,CSVEEARVYGYTF,TGCAGCGTTGAAGAGGCAAGGGTCTATGGCTACACCTTC
TRBJ2-5,NA,TRBV29-1,NA,CSVDPKGTQYF,TGCAGCGTGGACCCTAAGGGGACCCAGTACTTC
TRBJ2-2,few,TRBV20-1,NA,CSARSPGGTGELFF,TGCAGTGCTAGAAGCCCAGGTGGAACCGGGGAGCTGTTTTTT
TRBJ1-1,few,TRBV7-2,NA,CASSLVQAGTEAFF,TGTGCCAGCAGCTTAGTACAGGCAGGGACTGAAGCTTTCTTT
TRBJ2-7,NA,TRBV20-1,NA,CSVKRGTSYEQYF,TGCAGTGTTAAACGCGGGACTTCTTACGAGCAGTACTTC
TRBJ1-1,NA,TRBV12-3/TRBV12-4,NA,CASSQDLRAAFF,TGTGCCAGCAGCCAAGATCTCAGGGCCGCCTTCTTT
TRBJ2-5,many,TRBV7-3,TRBD1,CASSFGTAHQETQYF,TGTGCCAGCAGTTTCGGGACAGCACACCAAGAGACCCAGTACTTC
TRBJ2-2,few,TRBV2,NA,CASSENRLNTGELFF,TGTGCCAGCAGTGAGAACCGATTAAACACCGGGGAGCTGTTTTTT
TRBJ1-1,NA,TRBV7-9,TRBD1,CASSLPGQGVNTEAFF,TGTGCCAGCAGCTTACCGGGACAGGGGGTAAACACTGAAGCTTTCTTT
TRBJ1-6,many,TRBV7-9,TRBD1,CASRYAGTGTDSPLHF,TGTGCCAGCAGATACGCTGGGACAGGGACGGATTCACCCCTCCACTTT
TRBJ1-5,few,TRBV9,TRBD1,CASSVAGGRQPQHF,TGTGCCAGCAGCGTAGCAGGGGGGCGGCAGCCCCAGCATTTT
TRBJ2-5,NA,TRBV2,NA,CASSYNPGAAQGTQYF,TGTGCCAGCAGTTATAACCCCGGCGCGGCTCAAGGGACCCAGTACTTC
TRBJ2-5,NA,TRBV24-1,NA,CATSGWNQETQYF,TGTGCCACCAGTGGTTGGAACCAAGAGACCCAGTACTTC
TRBJ2-3,few,TRBV4-2,NA,CASSQGPSNTDTQYF,TGTGCCAGCAGCCAGGGACCGTCCAACACAGATACGCAGTATTTT
TRBJ1-6,few,TRBV20-1,NA,CSASRDYNSPLHF,TGCAGTGCTAGCCGGGATTATAATTCACCCCTCCACTTT
TRBJ2-5,NA,TRBV7-2,NA,CASSYGSDPQEAQYF,TGTGCCAGCAGCTACGGTAGCGACCCCCAAGAGGCCCAGTACTTC
TRBJ1-1,NA,TRBV6-6,NA,CASATVGNTEAFF,TGTGCCAGCGCCACGGTAGGGAACACTGAAGCTTTCTTT
TRBJ1-6,NA,TRBV19,NA,CASKIQGNSPLHF,TGTGCCAGTAAGATTCAGGGAAATTCACCCCTCCACTTT
TRBJ1-2,NA,TRBV2,NA,CASQVGVAYGYTF,TGTGCCAGCCAGGTGGGGGTAGCCTATGGCTACACCTTC
TRBJ1-2,few,TRBV2,NA,CASSEGDTRIYGYTF,TGTGCCAGCAGTGAGGGGGACACGAGAATTTATGGCTACACCTTC
TRBJ1-2,many,TRBV19,TRBD1,CASSAGQGRDGYTF,TGTGCCAGTAGTGCGGGACAGGGAAGGGATGGCTACACCTTC
TRBJ1-6,NA,TRBV19,TRBD1,CASSITPGTGEDPLHF,TGTGCCAGTAGTATCACCCCCGGGACAGGGGAGGATCCCCTCCACTTT
TRBJ1-4,few,TRBV5-1,NA,CASSQDGMDEKLFF,TGCGCCAGCAGCCAAGACGGGATGGATGAAAAACTGTTTTTT
TRBJ2-7,NA,TRBV14,NA,CANSQGGLRSEEQYF,TGTGCCAACAGCCAAGGGGGGTTGAGGAGTGAAGAGCAGTACTTC
TRBJ1-4,few,TRBV7-9,TRBD1,CASSSSDRGFVNEKLFF,TGTGCCAGCAGCTCCTCTGACAGGGGTTTTGTCAATGAAAAACTGTTTTTT
TRBJ1-1,NA,TRBV10-3,NA,CAISESIGNTEAFF,TGTGCCATCAGTGAGTCGATTGGGAACACTGAAGCTTTCTTT
TRBJ2-7,many,TRBV7-2,NA,CASSLGMDEQYF,TGTGCCAGCAGCCTTGGTATGGACGAGCAGTACTTC
TRBJ1-5,NA,TRBV7-8,NA,CASSPSGSPNQPQHF,TGTGCCAGCAGCCCGTCGGGCAGCCCGAATCAGCCCCAGCATTTT
TRBJ2-7,NA,TRBV7-2,NA,CASSLVAVNTGELYF,TGTGCCAGCAGCTTAGTAGCGGTTAACACCGGGGAGCTGTACTTC
TRBJ2-5,few,TRBV27,NA,CASSPGLLGGETQYF,TGTGCCAGCAGTCCGGGACTGCTAGGCGGGGAGACCCAGTACTTC
TRBJ2-7,NA,TRBV5-1,NA,CASSPSTGGEQYF,TGCGCCAGCAGCCCGTCCACGGGTGGCGAGCAGTACTTC
TRBJ1-5,NA,TRBV2,NA,CASSSGGRNQPQHF,TGTGCCAGCAGTTCGGGTGGACGCAATCAGCCCCAGCATTTT
TRBJ1-2,NA,TRBV25-1,NA,CAWTTGIHYGYTF,TGTGCCTGGACGACAGGAATACACTATGGCTACACCTTC
TRBJ2-3,NA,TRBV7-2,NA,CASSLGGSAPDTQYF,TGTGCCAGCAGCTTAGGTGGGAGTGCCCCAGATACGCAGTATTTT
TRBJ1-1,many,TRBV24-1,TRBD1,CATSDGDRAYPEAFF,TGTGCCACCAGTGATGGGGACAGAGCGTACCCTGAAGCTTTCTTT
TRBJ2-5,NA,TRBV10-3,NA,CAISERADNQETQYF,TGTGCCATCAGTGAGCGGGCAGATAATCAAGAGACCCAGTACTTC
TRBJ2-2,few,TRBV7-9,NA,CASSLPGMNTGELFF,TGTGCCAGCAGCTTACCGGGCATGAACACCGGGGAGCTGTTTTTT
TRBJ1-2,few,TRBV10-3,TRBD1,CATRTGGDGYTF,TGTGCCACGAGGACAGGGGGCGATGGCTACACCTTC
TRBJ1-2,NA,TRBV29-1,NA,CSVEDRVPGTYGYTF,TGCAGCGTTGAAGATCGGGTCCCGGGGACCTATGGCTACACCTTC
TRBJ1-6,NA,TRBV7-2,NA,CASSPPPLHF,TGTGCCAGCAGCCCCCCACCCCTCCACTTT
TRBJ1-6,NA,TRBV15,TRBD1,CATSRDRGSGSPLHF,TGTGCCACCAGTCGGGACAGGGGTTCAGGGTCACCCCTCCACTTT
TRBJ2-7,NA,TRBV19,TRBD2,CASSALAPSYEQYF,TGTGCCAGTAGTGCACTAGCGCCATCCTACGAGCAGTACTTC